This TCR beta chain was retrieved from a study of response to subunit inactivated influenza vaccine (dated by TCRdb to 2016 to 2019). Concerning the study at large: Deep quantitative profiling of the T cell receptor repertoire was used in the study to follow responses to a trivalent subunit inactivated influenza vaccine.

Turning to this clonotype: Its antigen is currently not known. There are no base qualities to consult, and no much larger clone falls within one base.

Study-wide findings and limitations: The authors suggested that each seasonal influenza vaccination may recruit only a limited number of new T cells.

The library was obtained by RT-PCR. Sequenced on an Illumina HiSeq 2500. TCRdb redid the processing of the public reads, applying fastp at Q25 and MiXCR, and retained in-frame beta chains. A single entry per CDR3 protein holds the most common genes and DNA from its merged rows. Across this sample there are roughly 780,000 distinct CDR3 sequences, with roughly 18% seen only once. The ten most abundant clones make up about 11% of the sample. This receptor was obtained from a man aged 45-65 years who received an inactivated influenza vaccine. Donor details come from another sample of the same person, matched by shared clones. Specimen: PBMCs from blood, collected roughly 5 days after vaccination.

The DNA sequence is as follows: TGTGCCAGCAGTTTTCAGGGGGCGAACACTGAAGCTTTCTTT. It is translated as CASSFQGANTEAFF. The chain links TRBV12-3 or TRBV12-4 with TRBJ1-1, and 8 bases in between align with TRBD1. The junction shows trimming of 3 bases on V and 1 base on J, and the gene matches do not reach 1 base of it. The CDR3 covers 14 residues, taking in both the cysteine and the phenylalanine. Only the CDR3 region is kept as DNA, spanning 42 bases read in frame from base 1.